These 8 T cell receptor beta chains share one sample of origin, sequenced in a study of T-cell memory formation after mild COVID-19. TCRdb independently ran MiXCR on the 5' RACE reads; one entry per CDR3 protein. The sample shows about 190,000 distinct CDR3 sequences, about a fifth of them seen only once. The sample was PBMCs or a T cell subset sorted from them (not recorded which). The origin of the receptors is an adult woman who had mild COVID-19 (a few samples of this study predate the infection). Cell type and time point are not known.

The chain has TRBV6-1 and TRBJ1-1; maybe TRBD1 (5 bases). Germline lookup yields CDR1 MNHNS and CDR2 SASEGT. This CDR3 spans 11 amino acids. The V gene lost 2 bases and the J gene lost 11 bases, with 9 bases spanning the gap. CDR3 protein: CASSEQGDAFF. The CDR3 nucleotides are TGTGCCAGCAGTGAACAGGGTGACGCTTTCTTT.

This clonotype was observed a few times. V usage is TRBV27 and J usage is TRBJ2-1; a possible D gene is TRBD2 (5 bases). This CDR3 region has 13 residues. Germline values: CDR1 MNHEY, CDR2 SMNVEV (reference sequence). Trimming took off 3 bases at V and 4 bases at J, with 7 bases between the two ends. The CDR3: CASSFSGYNEQFF. The CDR3 DNA follows: TGTGCCAGCAGTTTCAGCGGATACAATGAGCAGTTCTTC.

This clonotype was detected ten times or more. The chain joins TRBV13 to TRBJ1-3; D gene uncertain. The CDR3 length is 16 residues. The ends were cut back, 1 base at V and 0 bases at J, with 10 bases in the middle. Germline V gene lookup returns CDR1 PRHDT and CDR2 FYEKMQ (reference sequence). The CDR3 sequence: CASSLESLSSGNTIYF. The CDR3 DNA follows: TGTGCCAGCAGCTTAGAGTCCCTGAGCTCTGGAAACACCATATATTTT.

V usage is TRBV25-1 and J usage is TRBJ2-1, with 8 bases matching TRBD2. V dropped 8 bases and J dropped 4; count of bases not matched to a gene: 7. This CDR3 region has 14 residues. Germline-derived CDR1 and CDR2 are MGHDK and SYGVNS. The CDR3 sequence: CASRASGGYNEQFF. In DNA form, the CDR3 reads TGTGCCAGCCGGGCCAGCGGGGGATACAATGAGCAGTTCTTC.

The chain employs TRBV7-9 and TRBJ2-1, with 13 bases identical to TRBD2. The CDR3 totals 15 residues. The V segment lost 5 bases and the J segment 7 bases; nucleotides outside the gene matches: 5. Germline CDR1 is SEHNR and CDR2 is FQNEAQ (reference sequence). The CDR3 loop is CASSQGLAGLNEQFF. The CDR3 nucleotides are TGTGCCAGCAGCCAGGGACTAGCGGGATTGAATGAGCAGTTCTTC.

The chain joins TRBV5-1 to TRBJ2-2; D uncertain. Trimming shortened V by 2 bases and J by 0 bases, and 8 bases separated the two germline ends. Germline-derived CDR1 and CDR2 are SGHRS and YFSETQ. The length of the CDR3 is 15 residues. This CDR3 reads CASSFTESNTGELFF. CDR3 nucleotide sequence: TGCGCCAGCAGCTTCACAGAGTCGAACACCGGGGAGCTGTTTTTT. The variable domain in full, with the rest retrieved from reference TRBV5-1 and TRBJ2-2, is KAGVTQTPRYLIKTRGQQVTLSCSPISGHRSVSWYQQTPGQGLQFLFEYFSETQRNKGNFPGRFSGRQFSNSRSEMNVSTLELGDSALYLCASSFTESNTGELFFGEGSRLTVL.

This clonotype was detected ten times or more. The rearrangement uses TRBV7-9 and TRBJ2-7; a weak D match, TRBD1 (6 bases). The CDR3 has 14 residues. Trimming removed 4 bases at V and 5 bases at J, with 15 bases between. Germline V gives CDR1 SEHNR, CDR2 FQNEAQ (reference sequence). The CDR3 bases are TGTGCCAGCAGCTCCGTGGAGAACAGGGACGAGCAGTACTTC. Protein sequence: CASSSVENRDEQYF. Drawing the rest from reference TRBV7-9 and TRBJ2-7, the complete variable domain is DTGVSQNPRHKITKRGQNVTFRCDPISEHNRLYWYRQTLGQGPEFLTYFQNEAQLEKSRLLSDRFSAERPKGSFSTLEIQRTEQGDSAMYLCASSSVENRDEQYFGPGTRLTVT.

The chain recombines TRBV24-1 with TRBJ2-7, with TRBD2 matching over 7 bases. The V and J ends lost 3 bases and 4 bases, in that order; junction bases with no gene match: 2. Germline assignment: CDR1 KGHDR and CDR2 SFDVKD. The CDR3 is 13 residues long. CDR3 loop: CATSDGREYEQYF. CDR3 DNA: TGTGCCACCAGTGATGGGAGGGAGTACGAGCAGTACTTC.